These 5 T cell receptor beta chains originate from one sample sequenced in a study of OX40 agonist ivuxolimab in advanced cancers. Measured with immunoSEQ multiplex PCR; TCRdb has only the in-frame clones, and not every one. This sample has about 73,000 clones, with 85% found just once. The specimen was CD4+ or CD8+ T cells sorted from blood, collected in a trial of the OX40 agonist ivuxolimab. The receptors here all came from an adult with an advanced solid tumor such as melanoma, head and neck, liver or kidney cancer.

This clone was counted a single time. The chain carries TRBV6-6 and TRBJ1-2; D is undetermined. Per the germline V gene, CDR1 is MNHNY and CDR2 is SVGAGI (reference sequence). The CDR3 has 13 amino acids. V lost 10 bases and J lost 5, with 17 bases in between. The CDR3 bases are TGTGCCATTTCGGTCCAGAGCGTGTATGGCTACACCTTC. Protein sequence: CAISVQSVYGYTF.

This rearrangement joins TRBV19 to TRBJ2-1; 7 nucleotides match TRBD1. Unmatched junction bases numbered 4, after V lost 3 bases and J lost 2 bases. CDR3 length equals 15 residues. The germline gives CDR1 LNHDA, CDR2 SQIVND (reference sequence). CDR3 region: CASSMRQGAYNEQFF. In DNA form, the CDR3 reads TGTGCCAGTAGTATGAGGCAGGGGGCCTACAATGAGCAGTTCTTC.

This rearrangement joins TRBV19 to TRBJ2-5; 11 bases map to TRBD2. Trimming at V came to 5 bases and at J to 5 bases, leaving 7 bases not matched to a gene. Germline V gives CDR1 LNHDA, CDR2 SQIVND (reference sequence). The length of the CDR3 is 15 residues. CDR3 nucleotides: TGTGCCAGTAGTTGGTCTAGCGGGGGGTATGAGACCCAGTACTTC. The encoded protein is CASSWSSGGYETQYF. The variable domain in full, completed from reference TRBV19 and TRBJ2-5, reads DGGITQSPKYLFRKEGQNVTLSCEQNLNHDAMYWYRQDPGQGLRLIYYSQIVNDFQKGDIAEGYSVSREKKESFPLTVTSAQKNPTAFYLCASSWSSGGYETQYFGPGTRLLVL.

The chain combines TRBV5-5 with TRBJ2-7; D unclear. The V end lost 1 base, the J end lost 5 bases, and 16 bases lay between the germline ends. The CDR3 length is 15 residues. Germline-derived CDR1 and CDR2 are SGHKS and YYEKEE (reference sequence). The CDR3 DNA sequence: TGTGCCAGCAGCTTGATCTGGTCTCTAAACCACGAGCAGTACTTC. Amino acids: CASSLIWSLNHEQYF.

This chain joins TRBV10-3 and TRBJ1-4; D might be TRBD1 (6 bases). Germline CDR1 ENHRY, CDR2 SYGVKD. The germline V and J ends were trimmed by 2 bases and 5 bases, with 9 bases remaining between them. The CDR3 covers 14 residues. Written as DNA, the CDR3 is TGTGCCATCAGTGAGGGACAGAGGAATGAAAAACTGTTTTTT. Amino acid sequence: CAISEGQRNEKLFF.